These 30 T cell receptor beta chains were sequenced from one sample in a study of cytomegalovirus exposure and HLA in healthy donors. A multiplex PCR was run with 60 Vbeta primers and 13 Jbeta primers. The data were produced by immunoSEQ multiplex PCR, yet TCRdb's version contains in-frame clones alone and is incomplete. The table includes about 180,000 clones, 60% to 80% detected once. The sample taken for sequencing was PBMCs. The receptor source for this set is a man aged 55 to 70 in good health and CMV-seronegative.

For this clone: A read error may account for a junction end that differs from germline. The rearrangement uses TRBV7-7 and TRBJ2-2; D is unclear. Germline CDR1 reads SSHAT; CDR2 reads FNYEAQ (reference sequence). This CDR3 has 13 amino acids. The DNA of the CDR3 is TGTGCTAGCAGCTTAGATCCGACCGGGGAGCTGTTTTTT. Translated: CASSLDPTGELFF.

The V call is TRBV28, the J call TRBJ2-3; tentative D call: TRBD2 (5 bases). V lost 5 bases, J lost 4 bases, and 16 bases lay in between. The CDR3 spans 15 residues. Per the germline V gene, CDR1 is MDHEN and CDR2 is SYDVKM. For the CDR3, the DNA is TGTGCCAGCAGTAGAGAACGGCCTAGCTCAGATACGCAGTATTTT. It is translated as CASSRERPSSDTQYF.

The chain recombines TRBV6-1 with TRBJ1-2; D gene uncertain. This CDR3 is built from 11 residues. Germline CDR1 and CDR2: MNHNS and SASEGT. Trimming took 8 bases from V and 4 from J, leaving 8 bases between them. CDR3 amino acids: CASGLAYGYTF. CDR3 bases: TGTGCCAGCGGTCTGGCCTATGGCTACACCTTC.

The chain combines TRBV6-1 with TRBJ1-5; TRBD1 is a possible D gene (6 bases). V shed 11 bases and J shed 1 base, with 18 bases lying between them. CDR1 is MNHNS, CDR2 SASEGT, per germline. This CDR3 region has 15 residues. The chain's CDR3 is CAGSRQVKSNQPQHF. CDR3 bases: TGTGCCGGGTCGCGACAGGTTAAGAGCAATCAGCCCCAGCATTTT.

The CDR3 DNA reads as TGCGCCAGCAGCCTCAGGGCGTTTGAAGAGACCCAGTACTTC. It codes for CASSLRAFEETQYF. The rearrangement uses TRBV4-1 and TRBJ2-5; D might be TRBD1 (5 bases). Germline V CDR1 and CDR2: MGHRA, YSYEKL. The CDR3 length is 14 residues. Deletions cut 4 bases from V and 3 bases from J, with 12 bases between.

J is TRBJ2-3 and V is TRBV5-8; maybe TRBD2 (5 bases). V dropped 5 bases and J dropped 0 bases, with 16 bases sitting between them. The CDR3 consists of 16 residues. Germline V gives CDR1 SGHTS, CDR2 YDEGEE. The chain's CDR3 is CASRYTSPQSTDTQYF. CDR3 DNA: TGTGCCAGCAGATACACTAGTCCTCAAAGCACAGATACGCAGTATTTT.

The chain has TRBV7-2 and TRBJ1-2, with 7 bases fitting TRBD1. With 6 bases clipped from V and 2 bases from J, the junction kept 3 bases outside the gene matches. The CDR3 has 13 residues. The V gene's germline CDR1 is SGHTA and CDR2 FQGNSA. CDR3 sequence reads: CASRPGQNYGYTF. In DNA form, the CDR3 reads TGTGCCAGCAGACCGGGACAGAACTATGGCTACACCTTC.

V is TRBV27 and J is TRBJ2-1, with TRBD1 identical over 9 bases. CDR1 and CDR2 from the germline V gene are MNHEY and SMNVEV (reference sequence). The CDR3 extends over 15 amino acids. V shed 4 bases, J shed 6 bases, and the junction held 7 bases outside the gene matches. The chain's CDR3 is CASSSPGTGINEQFF. The CDR3 DNA sequence: TGTGCCAGCAGTTCCCCCGGGACAGGGATCAATGAGCAGTTCTTC.

In its sample, this clone was seen a few times. The V call is TRBV7-8, the J call TRBJ2-7; 7 bases match TRBD2. The CDR3 has 15 residues. Germline CDR1 SGHVS, CDR2 FQNEAQ. V lost 3 bases to trimming and J lost 0 bases; unmatched junction nucleotides: 5. The CDR3 spells CASSFSGGSSYEQYF. The CDR3 nucleotides are TGTGCCAGCAGCTTCTCGGGGGGTAGCTCCTACGAGCAGTACTTC.

This clone showed up just once. V is TRBV27 and J is TRBJ1-4; TRBD1 is a possible D gene (6 bases). Trimming pared 4 bases from V and 8 bases from J, leaving 14 bases between. Germline assignment: CDR1 MNHEY and CDR2 SMNVEV (reference sequence). The CDR3 has 14 residues. The CDR3 sequence: CASSSGDMREKLFF. The CDR3 DNA reads as TGTGCCAGCAGTTCCGGGGACATGAGGGAAAAACTGTTTTTT. Using reference TRBV27 and TRBJ1-4 for the parts outside the CDR3, the full variable domain is EAQVTQNPRYLITVTGKKLTVTCSQNMNHEYMSWYRQDPGLGLRQIYYSMNVEVTDKGDVPEGYKVSRKEKRNFPLILESPSPNQTSLYFCASSSGDMREKLFFGSGTQLSVL.

This sequence joins TRBV7-8 and TRBJ2-3; D is perhaps TRBD1 (5 bases). Germline CDR1 and CDR2: SGHVS and FQNEAQ. V lost 1 base and J 2 bases, leaving 10 bases between the germline ends. The CDR3 contains 15 residues. The CDR3 loop is CASSLDRTYTDTQYF. Here the CDR3 DNA reads TGTGCCAGCAGCTTAGACAGGACCTACACAGATACGCAGTATTTT.

This rearrangement joins TRBV4-1 to TRBJ2-3, with a weak D call TRBD2 (6 bases). The CDR3 loop spans 16 amino acids. V lost 4 bases and J 1 base, leaving 15 bases between the germline ends. CDR1 MGHRA and CDR2 YSYEKL come from the germline V gene. The CDR3 DNA follows: TGCGCCAGCAGCCCAGTTCGGGACTCGCGCACAGATACGCAGTATTTT. This translates into CASSPVRDSRTDTQYF.

This chain links TRBV27 with TRBJ2-7; 14 bases fit TRBD2. V lost 5 bases and J lost 4; bases outside the gene matches: 1. CDR1 is MNHEY, CDR2 SMNVEV, per germline (reference sequence). The length of the CDR3 is 14 residues. CDR3 bases: TGTGCCAGCAGTCGGACTAGCGGGGGGTACGAGCAGTACTTC. It specifies CASSRTSGGYEQYF.

The rearrangement joins TRBV6-1 to TRBJ2-5; 9 bases match TRBD2. Germline assignment: CDR1 MNHNS and CDR2 SASEGT. The CDR3 runs 15 residues. Trimming removed 10 bases from V and 5 bases from J; junction bases left unmatched: 14. This CDR3 is CAINVIAGDRETQYF. The CDR3 DNA is TGTGCCATCAATGTAATAGCGGGAGATCGGGAGACCCAGTACTTC.

V usage is TRBV6-5 and J usage is TRBJ1-1; perhaps TRBD1 as D (6 bases). The CDR3 contains 14 residues. V shed 8 bases and J shed 5 bases, with 18 bases lying between them. Per the germline V gene, CDR1 is MNHEY and CDR2 is SVGAGI. The DNA of the CDR3 is TGTGCCAGCCTACGAGGGGGGGCAGAGACTGAAGCTTTCTTT. Encoded protein: CASLRGGAETEAFF.

This sequence joins TRBV6-6 and TRBJ2-7, with 8 bases that match TRBD2. The germline gives CDR1 MNHNY, CDR2 SVGAGI (reference sequence). Unmatched junction bases numbered 10, after V lost 5 bases and J lost 4 bases. CDR3 length equals 15 residues. DNA of the CDR3: TGTGCCAGCAGTCTCGAGAGCGGGAGAATGTACGAGCAGTACTTC. Translated: CASSLESGRMYEQYF.

This clone was observed a handful of times. V usage is TRBV9 and J usage is TRBJ2-7, with 8 bases fitting TRBD1. The CDR3 is 14 residues long. V trimming: 2 bases; J trimming: 1 base; junction bases outside the gene matches: 2. Germline V gives CDR1 SGDLS, CDR2 YYNGEE. Here the CDR3 reads CASSVRTGSYEQYF. CDR3 DNA sequence: TGTGCCAGCAGCGTTCGGACAGGGTCCTACGAGCAGTACTTC.

In the case of this clone: Other DNA sequences within the sample encode an identical CDR3. The V call is TRBV7-9, the J call TRBJ1-5; the D is unclear. Trimming took 1 base from V and 4 from J, leaving 8 bases between them. CDR1 is SEHNR and CDR2 is FQNEAQ in the germline V gene (reference sequence). The CDR3 loop spans 14 amino acids. CDR3 bases: TGTGCCAGCAGCTTAGGGGGAGGTAATCAGCCCCAGCATTTT. As protein: CASSLGGGNQPQHF. Drawing the rest from reference TRBV7-9 and TRBJ1-5, the complete variable domain is DTGVSQNPRHKITKRGQNVTFRCDPISEHNRLYWYRQTLGQGPEFLTYFQNEAQLEKSRLLSDRFSAERPKGSFSTLEIQRTEQGDSAMYLCASSLGGGNQPQHFGDGTRLSIL.

This rearrangement joins TRBV9 to TRBJ2-3; 8 bases fit TRBD2. The CDR3 length is 17 residues. The J segment lost 0 bases and the V segment lost 4 bases, leaving 10 bases of the junction unmatched. Germline CDR1 SGDLS, CDR2 YYNGEE. CDR3 sequence: CASSPEGVAGSTDTQYF. The DNA for the CDR3 is TGTGCCAGCAGCCCAGAGGGAGTAGCGGGGAGCACAGATACGCAGTATTTT.

The chain is built from TRBV18 and TRBJ1-2; maybe TRBD1 (6 bases). V was shortened by 3 bases and J by 4 bases, with 21 bases between the two germline ends. Germline lookup yields CDR1 KGHSH and CDR2 LQKENI. This CDR3 is built from 17 residues. The CDR3 DNA follows: TGTGCCAGCTCACCTTCGGGGACAAAAACTACCTTCTATGGCTACACCTTC. Protein product: CASSPSGTKTTFYGYTF.

The chain is built from TRBV25-1 and TRBJ2-1, with D tentatively TRBD2 (6 bases). V dropped 3 bases and J dropped 13 bases, with 19 bases sitting between them. Per germline, CDR1 MGHDK and CDR2 SYGVNS. This CDR3 spans 14 amino acids. CDR3 in DNA: TGTGCCAGCAGTGACGTGGTCGTTGGGGCGGGACAGTTCTTC. This sequence encodes CASSDVVVGAGQFF.

V gene TRBV4-3 combines with J gene TRBJ1-4; D is unresolved. Per the germline V gene, CDR1 is LGHNA and CDR2 is YSLEER. This CDR3 has 15 residues. V was pared by 0 bases and J by 2 bases, with 7 bases between. CDR3 in DNA: TGCGCCAGCAGCCAAGAGATGCGGACTAATGAAAAACTGTTTTTT. Translation gives CASSQEMRTNEKLFF.

The chain recombines TRBV5-1 with TRBJ2-5, with 8 positions matching TRBD2. The V gene end was trimmed by 4 bases and the J gene end by 5 bases; junction bases not matched to a gene: 7. Germline V gene lookup returns CDR1 SGHRS and CDR2 YFSETQ. The CDR3 is made up of 14 amino acids. This CDR3 is CASSLGGALETQYF. CDR3 sequence (DNA): TGCGCCAGCAGCCTCGGGGGGGCGTTGGAGACCCAGTACTTC.

A few counts support this clone. The chain combines TRBV11-3 with TRBJ2-3; 8 bases are shared with TRBD2. V shed 5 bases, J shed 1 base, and the junction held 8 bases outside the gene matches. The CDR3 extends over 16 amino acids. CDR1 and CDR2 (germline): SGHNT, YENEEA. The CDR3 region has the DNA TGTGCCAGCAGCCTGGGACTAGTTAAAGGCACAGATACGCAGTATTTT. As protein: CASSLGLVKGTDTQYF. Full variable domain (missing parts from reference TRBV11-3 and TRBJ2-3): EAGVVQSPRYKIIEKKQPVAFWCNPISGHNTLYWYLQNLGQGPELLIRYENEEAVDDSQLPKDRFSAERLKGVDSTLKIQPAELGDSAVYLCASSLGLVKGTDTQYFGPGTRLTVL.

This sequence joins TRBV5-4 and TRBJ1-1, with D possibly matching TRBD1 (5 bases). Germline V gene lookup returns CDR1 SGHNT and CDR2 YYREEE (reference sequence). V lost 0 bases and J 11 bases, leaving 17 bases between the germline ends. CDR3 length: 14 residues. The CDR3 DNA reads as TGTGCCAGCAGCTTGGAGGCGGGACGTCACGGGGCTTTCTTT. It encodes CASSLEAGRHGAFF.

The genes are TRBV11-2 and TRBJ2-7; D may be TRBD1 (7 bases). The CDR3 runs 16 residues. Germline CDR1 and CDR2: SGHAT and FQNNGV. Deletions cut 4 bases from V and 2 bases from J, with 18 bases between. CDR3 region: CASSSLRGRGAYEQYF. The CDR3 region has the DNA TGTGCCAGCAGCTCCCTGCGGGGCAGGGGGGCCTACGAGCAGTACTTC.

For this clone: This sample also contains other DNA sequences that code for the same CDR3. The chain couples TRBV5-1 to TRBJ2-1, with D possibly matching TRBD2 (5 bases). Trimming removed 5 bases from V and 0 bases from J, with 12 bases in between. The CDR3 is made up of 15 amino acids. CDR1 is SGHRS and CDR2 is YFSETQ in the germline V gene. The CDR3 reads CASSRELSSYNEQFF. The CDR3 DNA sequence: TGCGCCAGCAGTCGGGAACTTAGCTCCTACAATGAGCAGTTCTTC.

V is TRBV11-2 and J is TRBJ1-1, with unresolved D. V was trimmed by 3 bases and J by 5 bases, leaving 10 bases between them. Germline V CDR1 and CDR2: SGHAT, FQNNGV. The CDR3 consists of 13 residues. CDR3 amino acids: CASSFNRGTEAFF. For the CDR3, the DNA is TGTGCCAGCAGCTTTAACAGAGGGACTGAAGCTTTCTTT. Filled out from reference TRBV11-2 and TRBJ1-1, the complete variable domain reads EAGVAQSPRYKIIEKRQSVAFWCNPISGHATLYWYQQILGQGPKLLIQFQNNGVVDDSQLPKDRFSAERLKGVDSTLKIQPAKLEDSAVYLCASSFNRGTEAFFGQGTRLTVV.

This chain joins TRBV18 and TRBJ1-5; a weak D match, TRBD1 (5 bases). CDR3 length: 14 residues. The germline gives CDR1 KGHSH, CDR2 LQKENI. V was pared by 2 bases and J by 3 bases, with 8 bases between. This CDR3 is CASSPETANQPQHF. In DNA form, the CDR3 reads TGTGCCAGCTCACCAGAGACAGCCAATCAGCCCCAGCATTTT.

V is TRBV18 and J is TRBJ2-3; D is possibly TRBD1 (5 bases). Germline V gives CDR1 KGHSH, CDR2 LQKENI. V lost 3 bases and J 8 bases, leaving 9 bases between the germline ends. The CDR3 contains 12 residues. The CDR3 nucleotides read TGTGCCAGCTCACCCGACAGAGGTACGCAGTATTTT. It is translated as CASSPDRGTQYF. Full variable domain (missing parts from reference TRBV18 and TRBJ2-3): NAGVMQNPRHLVRRRGQEARLRCSPMKGHSHVYWYRQLPEEGLKFMVYLQKENIIDESGMPKERFSAEFPKEGPSILRIQQVVRGDSAAYFCASSPDRGTQYFGPGTRLTVL.